The clone carrying this T cell receptor beta chain was seen at least ten times. The data stem from a study of T-cell reconstitution after alpha-beta-depleted transplantation in children. The V end was cut by 3 bases, the J end by 2 bases, with 10 bases between. Germline CDR1 is MNHNS and CDR2 is SASEGT. This CDR3 comprises 15 residues. The library targeted TCRbeta and was prepared with unique molecular identifiers. Using its own MiXCR run on the PCR reads, TCRdb lists one record per CDR3 protein. Here the sample spans approximately 99,000 distinct CDR3 sequences, approximately 6.6% being singletons. The sequence derives from a male patient aged 2 to 10 who had a stem cell transplant for acute lymphoblastic leukemia, so the T cells may come from the graft donor. Sequenced material: PBMCs, mostly from graft donor cells, taken 360 days after TCRalphabeta/CD19-depleted stem cell transplant. This chain joins TRBV6-1 and TRBJ1-4; D might be TRBD1 (6 bases). The CDR3 DNA is TGTGCCAGCAGTGATTGGACAGCCACTAATGAAAAACTGTTTTTT. Translating it yields CASSDWTATNEKLFF.